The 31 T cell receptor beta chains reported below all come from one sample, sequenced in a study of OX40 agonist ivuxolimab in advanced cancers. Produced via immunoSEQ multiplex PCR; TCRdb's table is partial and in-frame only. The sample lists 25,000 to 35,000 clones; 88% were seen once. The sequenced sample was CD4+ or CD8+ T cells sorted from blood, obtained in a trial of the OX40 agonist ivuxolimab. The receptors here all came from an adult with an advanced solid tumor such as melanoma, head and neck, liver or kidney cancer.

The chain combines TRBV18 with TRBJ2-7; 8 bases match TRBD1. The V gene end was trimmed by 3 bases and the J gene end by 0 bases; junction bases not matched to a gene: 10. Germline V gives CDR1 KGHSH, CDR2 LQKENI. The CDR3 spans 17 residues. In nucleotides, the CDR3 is TGTGCCAGCTCACCTCCTCGGGCAGGGGGCCTCTCCTACGAGCAGTACTTC. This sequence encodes CASSPPRAGGLSYEQYF.

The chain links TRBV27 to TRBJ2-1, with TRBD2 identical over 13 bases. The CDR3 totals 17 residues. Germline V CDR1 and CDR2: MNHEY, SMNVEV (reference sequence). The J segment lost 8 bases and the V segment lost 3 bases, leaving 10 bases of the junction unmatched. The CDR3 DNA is TGTGCCAGCAGTTTCTTGGGACTAGCGGGAAGGTGGGATGAGCAGTTCTTC. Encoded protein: CASSFLGLAGRWDEQFF.

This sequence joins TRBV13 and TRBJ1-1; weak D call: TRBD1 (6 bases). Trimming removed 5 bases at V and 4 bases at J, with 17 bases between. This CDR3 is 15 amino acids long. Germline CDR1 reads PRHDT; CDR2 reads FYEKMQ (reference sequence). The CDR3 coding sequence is TGTGCCAGCAGCCCCCTCTTACAGGGTCCCACTGAAGCTTTCTTT. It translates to CASSPLLQGPTEAFF.

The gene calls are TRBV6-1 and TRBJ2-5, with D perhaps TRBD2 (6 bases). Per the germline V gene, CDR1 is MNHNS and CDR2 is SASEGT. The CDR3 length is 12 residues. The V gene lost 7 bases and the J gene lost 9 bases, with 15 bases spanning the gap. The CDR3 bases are TGTGCCAGCACCCCCGAGGAGGGGTCCCAGTACTTC. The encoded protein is CASTPEEGSQYF.

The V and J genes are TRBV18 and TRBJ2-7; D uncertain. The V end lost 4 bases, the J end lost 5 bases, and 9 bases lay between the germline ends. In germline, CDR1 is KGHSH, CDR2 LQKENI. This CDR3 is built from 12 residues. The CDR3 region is CASSLVSDEQYF. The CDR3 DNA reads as TGTGCCAGCTCACTAGTCTCGGACGAGCAGTACTTC.

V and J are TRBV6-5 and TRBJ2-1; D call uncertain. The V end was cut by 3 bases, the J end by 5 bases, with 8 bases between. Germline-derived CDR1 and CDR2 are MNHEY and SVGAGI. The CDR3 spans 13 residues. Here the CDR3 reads CASSYASNNEQFF. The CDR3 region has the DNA TGTGCCAGCAGTTATGCCAGCAACAATGAGCAGTTCTTC.

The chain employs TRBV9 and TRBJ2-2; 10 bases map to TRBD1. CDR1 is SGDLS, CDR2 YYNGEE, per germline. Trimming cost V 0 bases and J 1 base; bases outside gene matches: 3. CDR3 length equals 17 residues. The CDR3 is CASSVARDRGNTGELFF. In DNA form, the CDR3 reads TGTGCCAGCAGCGTAGCTAGGGACAGGGGGAACACCGGGGAGCTGTTTTTT.

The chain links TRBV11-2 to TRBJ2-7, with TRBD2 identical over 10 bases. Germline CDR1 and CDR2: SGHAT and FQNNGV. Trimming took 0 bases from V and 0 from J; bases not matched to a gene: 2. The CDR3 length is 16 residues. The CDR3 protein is CASSLELAGSSYEQYF. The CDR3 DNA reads TGTGCCAGCAGCTTAGAACTAGCGGGGAGCTCCTACGAGCAGTACTTC.

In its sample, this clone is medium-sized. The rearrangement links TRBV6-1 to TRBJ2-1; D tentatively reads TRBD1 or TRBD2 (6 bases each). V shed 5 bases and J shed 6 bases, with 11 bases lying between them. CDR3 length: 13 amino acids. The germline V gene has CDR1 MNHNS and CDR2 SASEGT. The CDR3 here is CASSPGGANEQFF. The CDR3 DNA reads TGTGCCAGCAGTCCCGGGGGCGCCAATGAGCAGTTCTTC.

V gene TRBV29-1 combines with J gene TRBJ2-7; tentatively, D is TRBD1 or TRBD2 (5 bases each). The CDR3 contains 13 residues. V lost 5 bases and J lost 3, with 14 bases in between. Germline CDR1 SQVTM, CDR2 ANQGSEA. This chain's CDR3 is CSVFRDGGYEQYF. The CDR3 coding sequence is TGCAGCGTTTTTCGGGACGGAGGCTACGAGCAGTACTTC.

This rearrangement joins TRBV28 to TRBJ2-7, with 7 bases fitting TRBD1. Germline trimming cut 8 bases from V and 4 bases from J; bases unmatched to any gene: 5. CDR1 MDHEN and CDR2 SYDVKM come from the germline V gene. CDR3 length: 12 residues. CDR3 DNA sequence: TGTGCCAGCGGGGACAGAAAATACGAGCAGTACTTC. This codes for CASGDRKYEQYF.

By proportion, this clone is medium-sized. The CDR3 is CATSGLAGSGANVLTF. The CDR3 bases are TGTGCCACCAGCGGACTAGCGGGGTCTGGGGCCAACGTCCTGACTTTC. The chain has TRBV15 and TRBJ2-6; the match to TRBD2 covers 12 bases. This CDR3 comprises 16 residues. Trimming at V came to 5 bases and at J to 1 base, leaving 0 bases not matched to a gene. The germline CDR1 and CDR2 sequences are LNHNV and YYDKDF (reference sequence).

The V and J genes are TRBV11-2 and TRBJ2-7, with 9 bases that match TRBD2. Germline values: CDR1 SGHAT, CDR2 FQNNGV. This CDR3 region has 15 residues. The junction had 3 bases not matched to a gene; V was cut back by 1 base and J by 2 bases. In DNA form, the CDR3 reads TGTGCCAGCAGCTTAGCTAGCGGGGAGACCTACGAGCAGTACTTC. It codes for CASSLASGETYEQYF.

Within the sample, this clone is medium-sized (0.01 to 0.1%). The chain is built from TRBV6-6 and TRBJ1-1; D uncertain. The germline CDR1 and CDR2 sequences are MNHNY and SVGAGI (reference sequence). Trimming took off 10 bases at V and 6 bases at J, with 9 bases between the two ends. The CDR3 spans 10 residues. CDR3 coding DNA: TGTGCCACGTCCGGGGCTGAAGCTTTCTTT. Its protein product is CATSGAEAFF.

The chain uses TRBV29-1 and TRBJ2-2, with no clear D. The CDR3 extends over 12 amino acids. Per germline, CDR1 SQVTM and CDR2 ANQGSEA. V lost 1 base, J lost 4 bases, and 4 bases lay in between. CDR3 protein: CSVEGGTGELFF. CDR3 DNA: TGCAGCGTTGAAGGGGGCACCGGGGAGCTGTTTTTT.

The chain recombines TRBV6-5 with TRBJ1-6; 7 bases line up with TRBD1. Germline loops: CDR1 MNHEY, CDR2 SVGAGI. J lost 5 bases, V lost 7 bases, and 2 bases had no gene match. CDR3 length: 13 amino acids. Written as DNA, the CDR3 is TGTGCCAGCACCGGACAGGATAATTCACCCCTCCACTTT. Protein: CASTGQDNSPLHF.

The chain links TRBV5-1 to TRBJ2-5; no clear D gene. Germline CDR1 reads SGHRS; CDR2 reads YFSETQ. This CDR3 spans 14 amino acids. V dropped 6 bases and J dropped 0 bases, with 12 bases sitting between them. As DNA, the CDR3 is TGCGCCAGCAAAGGGAACACCTACCAAGAGACCCAGTACTTC. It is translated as CASKGNTYQETQYF.

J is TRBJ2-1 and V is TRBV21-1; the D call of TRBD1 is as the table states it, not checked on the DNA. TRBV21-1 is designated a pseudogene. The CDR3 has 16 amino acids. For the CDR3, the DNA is TGTGCCAGCAGCAAAGCTCATAAACAGGGCTACAATGAGCAGTTCTTC. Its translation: CASSKAHKQGYNEQFF.

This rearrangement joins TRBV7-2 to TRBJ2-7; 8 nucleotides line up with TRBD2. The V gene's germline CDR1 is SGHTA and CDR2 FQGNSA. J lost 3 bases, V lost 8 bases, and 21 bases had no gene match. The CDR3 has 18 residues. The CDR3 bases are TGTGCCAGCGGGCGGGGTCTCGGTGGGGTAGCGGGGCTCTACGAGCAGTACTTC. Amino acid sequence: CASGRGLGGVAGLYEQYF.

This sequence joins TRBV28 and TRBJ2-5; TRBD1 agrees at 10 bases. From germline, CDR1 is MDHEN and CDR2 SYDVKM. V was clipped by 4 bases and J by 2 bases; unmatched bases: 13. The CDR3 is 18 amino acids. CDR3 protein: CASSSPGQGILYQETQYF. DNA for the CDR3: TGTGCCAGCAGTTCGCCGGGACAGGGGATTTTGTATCAAGAGACCCAGTACTTC.

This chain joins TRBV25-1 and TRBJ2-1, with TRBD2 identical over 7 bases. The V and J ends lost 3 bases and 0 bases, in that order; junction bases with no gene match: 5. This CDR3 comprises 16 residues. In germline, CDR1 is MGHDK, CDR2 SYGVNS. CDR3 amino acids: CASSDLADVSYNEQFF. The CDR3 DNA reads TGTGCCAGCAGTGACCTAGCGGACGTCTCCTACAATGAGCAGTTCTTC.

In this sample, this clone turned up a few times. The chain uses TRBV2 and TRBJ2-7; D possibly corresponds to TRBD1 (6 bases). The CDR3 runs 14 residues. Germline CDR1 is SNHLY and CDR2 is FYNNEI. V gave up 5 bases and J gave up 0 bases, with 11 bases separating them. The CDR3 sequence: CASSRQVSSYEQYF. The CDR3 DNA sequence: TGTGCCAGCAGTAGACAGGTGTCCTCCTACGAGCAGTACTTC.

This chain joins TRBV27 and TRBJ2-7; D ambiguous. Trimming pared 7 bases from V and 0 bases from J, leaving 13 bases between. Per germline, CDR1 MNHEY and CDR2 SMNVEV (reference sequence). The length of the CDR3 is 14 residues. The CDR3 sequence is CASTPSADSYEQYF. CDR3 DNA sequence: TGTGCCAGCACCCCATCCGCCGACTCCTACGAGCAGTACTTC.

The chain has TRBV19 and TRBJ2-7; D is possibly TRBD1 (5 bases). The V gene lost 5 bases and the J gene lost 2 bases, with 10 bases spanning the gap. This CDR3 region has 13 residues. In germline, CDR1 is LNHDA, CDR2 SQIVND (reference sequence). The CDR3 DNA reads TGTGCCAGTAGTTTTGGCAGGGCCTACGAGCAGTACTTC. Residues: CASSFGRAYEQYF.

The CDR3 nucleotides are TGCGCCAGCAGACTATTGACAGGGGGTATTTACGAGCAGTACTTC. This codes for CASRLLTGGIYEQYF. The chain has TRBV4-1 and TRBJ2-7; 9 bases line up with TRBD1. J lost 4 bases, V lost 6 bases, and 10 bases had no gene match. The CDR3 runs to 15 residues. The germline V gene has CDR1 MGHRA and CDR2 YSYEKL.

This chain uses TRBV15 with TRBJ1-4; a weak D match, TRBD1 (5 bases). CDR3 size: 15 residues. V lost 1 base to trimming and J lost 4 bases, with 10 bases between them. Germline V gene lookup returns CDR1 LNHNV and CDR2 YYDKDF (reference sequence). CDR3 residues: CATSRADSDNEKLFF. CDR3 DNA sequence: TGTGCCACCAGCAGAGCTGACAGCGATAATGAAAAACTGTTTTTT.

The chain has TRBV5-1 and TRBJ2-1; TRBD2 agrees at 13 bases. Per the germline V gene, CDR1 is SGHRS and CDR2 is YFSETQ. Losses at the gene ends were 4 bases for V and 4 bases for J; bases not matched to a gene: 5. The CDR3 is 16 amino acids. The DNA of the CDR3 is TGCGCCAGCAGCCCAGGGACTAGCGGGATGTACAATGAGCAGTTCTTC. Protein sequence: CASSPGTSGMYNEQFF.

CDR3: CASSANAQPGLPGGYTF. The CDR3 nucleotides read TGTGCCAGCAGCGCAAACGCTCAACCAGGACTTCCCGGGGGCTACACCTTC. V gene TRBV21-1 combines with J gene TRBJ1-2. TRBV21-1 is shown as a pseudogene. CDR3 length: 17 residues.

CDR3 protein: CSVRGLAVTGDEQFF. The CDR3 nucleotides are TGCAGCGTCCGTGGACTAGCGGTTACCGGGGATGAGCAGTTCTTC. The chain joins TRBV29-1 to TRBJ2-1, with 10 bases matching TRBD2. Germline V gives CDR1 SQVTM, CDR2 ANQGSEA. Trimming removed 6 bases from V and 8 bases from J; junction bases left unmatched: 13. The CDR3 has 15 residues.

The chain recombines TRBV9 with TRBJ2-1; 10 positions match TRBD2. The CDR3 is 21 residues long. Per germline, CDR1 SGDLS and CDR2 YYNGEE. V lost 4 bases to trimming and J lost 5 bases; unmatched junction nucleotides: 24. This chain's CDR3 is CASSFRLTASGRGRGDNEQFF. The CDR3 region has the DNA TGTGCCAGCAGCTTTCGACTTACGGCTAGCGGGAGAGGGAGGGGAGACAATGAGCAGTTCTTC.

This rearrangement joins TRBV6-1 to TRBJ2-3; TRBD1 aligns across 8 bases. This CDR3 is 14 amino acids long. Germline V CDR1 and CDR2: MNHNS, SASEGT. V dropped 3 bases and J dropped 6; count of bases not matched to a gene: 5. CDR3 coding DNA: TGTGCCAGCAGTGATTGGGGGACAGGTGATACGCAGTATTTT. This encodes CASSDWGTGDTQYF.